Listed below are T cell receptor beta chains from one sample, sequenced in a study of vaccination effects on CD4 cells after COVID-19. These TCRs are of unknown antigen specificity. Data came from immunoSEQ multiplex PCR; TCRdb stores just in-frame clones and leaves some out. The repertoire holds about 29,000 clones, with 60% to 75% as singletons. Sequencing was performed on CD4+ T cells from PBMCs cultured with HCoV-OC43 spike peptides, taken after COVID-19 vaccination. The receptors shown here come from a human donor who received a COVID-19 vaccine. Both conserved end residues are part of each CDR3. D genes are given only for firm matches. For some rows the clone size is stated as once, few or many, or as a class when expanded; others skip it.

d_gene | j_gene | v_gene | abundance | CDR3nt | CDR3aa
- | TRBJ1-1 | TRBV6-5 | - | TGTGCCAGCAGACGCCCCGGGACGGCAAGTGAAGCTTTCTTT | CASRRPGTASEAFF
- | TRBJ1-2 | TRBV14 | - | TGTGCCAGCAGCCAAGAAGGGGGGAACTATGGCTACACCTTC | CASSQEGGNYGYTF
- | TRBJ2-4 | TRBV10-1 | - | TGCGCCAGCAGTGAGTATTCCGGCCGCCGGGACGGCAATCCGGGTGCCAAAAACATTCAGTACTTC | CASSEYSGRRDGNPGAKNIQYF
TRBD2 | TRBJ2-2 | TRBV4-1 | - | TGCGCCAGCAGCAAGGGACTAGCGGATACCGGGGAGCTGTTTTTT | CASSKGLADTGELFF
- | TRBJ1-5 | TRBV5-6 | - | TGTGCCAGCAGACAAGGAAATCAGCCCCAGCATTTT | CASRQGNQPQHF
- | TRBJ1-6 | TRBV24-1 | - | TGTGCCACCAGTGAGGAAAGGGGGGTCCTGAATTCACCCCTCCACTTT | CATSEERGVLNSPLHF
TRBD1 | TRBJ1-6 | TRBV20-1 | - | TGCAGTGCTAGTCCCCTCAGGCAGGGGGAACCCTATAATTCACCCCTCCACTTT | CSASPLRQGEPYNSPLHF
- | TRBJ1-3 | TRBV10-3 | - | TGTGCCATCTTGGGTGGAAACACCATATATTTT | CAILGGNTIYF
- | TRBJ2-3 | TRBV5-1 | - | TGCGCCAGCAGCACCGAAAATACGCAGTATTTT | CASSTENTQYF
- | TRBJ1-1 | TRBV29-1 | - | TGCAGCGTTGAAAGAACCCCCGACACTGAAGCTTTCTTT | CSVERTPDTEAFF
- | TRBJ2-7 | TRBV6-2/TRBV6-3 | - | TGTGCCAGCAGTTACATCGACAGAGGGTCTTCCTACGAGCAGTACTTC | CASSYIDRGSSYEQYF
- | TRBJ1-1 | TRBV6-5 | - | TGTGCCACCTTCACTCTTTACACTGAAGCTTTCTTT | CATFTLYTEAFF
- | TRBJ2-7 | TRBV4-1 | few | TGCGCCAGCAGCCCCGGGTGGGTCGACTCCTACGAGCAGTACTTC | CASSPGWVDSYEQYF
- | TRBJ1-4 | TRBV5-1 | - | TGCGCCAGCAGCGAGTCTTCAACTAATGAAAAACTGTTTTTT | CASSESSTNEKLFF
TRBD1 | TRBJ1-2 | TRBV5-1 | - | TGCGCCAGCAGCACACTAGGGACAGGGGGCGCATTCCATGGCTACACCTTC | CASSTLGTGGAFHGYTF
- | TRBJ2-3 | TRBV5-6 | - | TGTGCCAGCAGCTCACCGACGAAGGGTGGAACAGATACGCAGTATTTT | CASSSPTKGGTDTQYF
TRBD1 | TRBJ1-6 | TRBV7-2 | - | TGTGCCAGCAGCCAGCCTGACAGGGGCGCCTATAATTCACCCCTCCACTTT | CASSQPDRGAYNSPLHF
- | TRBJ2-7 | TRBV4-1 | - | TGCGCCAGCAGCCTCAAACAGGGTAGAGACTCCGAGCAGTACTTC | CASSLKQGRDSEQYF
- | TRBJ2-3 | TRBV5-1 | - | TGCGCCAGCAGCTCCACATTTACTAGCACAGATACGCAGTATTTT | CASSSTFTSTDTQYF
- | TRBJ2-3 | TRBV5-1 | - | TGCGCCAGCAGCTTGACGGACCCTGGGGACACATATACGCAGTATTTT | CASSLTDPGDTYTQYF
TRBD1 | TRBJ1-4 | TRBV6-6 | - | TGTGCCAGCAGTCGACAGGGGGGAGGATTGGATGAAAAACTGTTTTTT | CASSRQGGGLDEKLFF
- | TRBJ1-2 | TRBV18 | - | TGTGCCAGCTCACCACGAGACGCTACTAACTATGGCTACACCTTC | CASSPRDATNYGYTF
TRBD1 | TRBJ1-3 | TRBV6-5 | - | TGTGCCAGCAGCCCAGATGACAGGGGTGTAAACACCATATATTTT | CASSPDDRGVNTIYF
- | TRBJ2-3 | TRBV29-1 | once | TGCAGCGTTGGCTGGTTGGATACGCAGTATTTT | CSVGWLDTQYF
TRBD1 | TRBJ2-1 | TRBV5-1 | - | TGCGCCAGCACCCGGACAGGGAACAATGAGCAGTTCTTC | CASTRTGNNEQFF
- | TRBJ2-7 | TRBV5-1 | - | TGCGCCAGCAGAAAGGACCCGGGGGAATCCTACGAGCAGTACTTC | CASRKDPGESYEQYF
TRBD1 | TRBJ1-6 | TRBV9 | - | TGTGCCAGCAGCGACCGGACAGGGAGTACCAAGGGGAATTCACCCCTCCACTTT | CASSDRTGSTKGNSPLHF